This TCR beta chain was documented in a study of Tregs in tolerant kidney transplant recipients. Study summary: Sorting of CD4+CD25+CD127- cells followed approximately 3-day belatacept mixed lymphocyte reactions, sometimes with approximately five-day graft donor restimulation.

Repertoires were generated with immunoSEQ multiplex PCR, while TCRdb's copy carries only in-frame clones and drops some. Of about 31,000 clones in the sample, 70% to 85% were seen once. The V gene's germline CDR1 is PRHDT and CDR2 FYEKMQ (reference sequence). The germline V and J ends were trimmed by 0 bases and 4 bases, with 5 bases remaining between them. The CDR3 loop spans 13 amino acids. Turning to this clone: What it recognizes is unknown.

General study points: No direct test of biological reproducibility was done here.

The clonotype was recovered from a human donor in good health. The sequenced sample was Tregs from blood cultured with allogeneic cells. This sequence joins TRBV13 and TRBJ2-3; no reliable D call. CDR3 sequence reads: CASSLGIPDTQYF. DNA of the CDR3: TGTGCCAGCAGCTTAGGCATTCCAGATACGCAGTATTTT.